This entry lists 16 T cell receptor beta chains sequenced from one sample in a study of siplizumab effects on memory and regulatory T cells. Measured with immunoSEQ multiplex PCR; TCRdb has only the in-frame clones, and not every one. The data show tens of thousands of clones, around 94% seen once. Sequencing used non-Treg CD4+ T cells sorted from blood. The receptor source for this set is a human donor in good health.

V usage is TRBV9 and J usage is TRBJ2-5; D remains ambiguous. Trimming pared 4 bases from V and 4 bases from J, leaving 14 bases between. From germline, CDR1 is SGDLS and CDR2 YYNGEE. CDR3 length equals 14 residues. CDR3 in DNA: TGTGCCAGCAGCTTTGCGGCGGCGTCAGAGACCCAGTACTTC. Translating it yields CASSFAAASETQYF.

This chain links TRBV18 with TRBJ1-2, with unresolved D. CDR3 size: 13 residues. The V end lost 3 bases, the J end lost 0 bases, and 5 bases lay between the germline ends. Per the germline V gene, CDR1 is KGHSH and CDR2 is LQKENI. The CDR3 region has the DNA TGTGCCAGCTCACCTGACACTAACTATGGCTACACCTTC. Translated, it gives CASSPDTNYGYTF.

The gene calls are TRBV6-1 and TRBJ2-2; the D is unclear. Germline lookup yields CDR1 MNHNS and CDR2 SASEGT. With 3 bases removed from V and 5 bases from J, the gap between germline ends came to 7 bases. The CDR3 spans 13 residues. The chain's CDR3 is CASSEPGTGELFF. CDR3 coding DNA: TGTGCCAGCAGTGAGCCTGGGACCGGGGAGCTGTTTTTT.

The genes are TRBV2 and TRBJ2-3; D may be TRBD1 (6 bases). The germline gives CDR1 SNHLY, CDR2 FYNNEI. The CDR3 sequence is 15 residues long. V was pared by 6 bases and J by 4 bases, with 17 bases between. The chain's CDR3 is CASSLTGSLSDTQYF. As DNA, the CDR3 is TGTGCCAGCAGCTTGACAGGTTCTCTCTCAGATACGCAGTATTTT.

The chain has TRBV19 and TRBJ2-2; D perhaps matches TRBD2 (6 bases). V was shortened by 3 bases and J by 5 bases, with 13 bases between the two germline ends. Germline V gene data show CDR1 as LNHDA and CDR2 as SQIVND (reference sequence). The CDR3 length is 15 residues. The CDR3 nucleotides read TGTGCCAGTAGTATCGCGGGGCGAAATACCGGGGAGCTGTTTTTT. As protein: CASSIAGRNTGELFF.

The genes are TRBV7-9 and TRBJ1-3, with D possibly matching TRBD1 (5 bases). The CDR3 runs to 15 residues. V lost 3 bases, J lost 0 bases, and 9 bases lay in between. Germline V gene sequence: CDR1 SEHNR, CDR2 FQNEAQ (reference sequence). The CDR3 bases are TGTGCCAGCAGCTTGCTGGGGGACTCTGGAAACACCATATATTTT. Translation: CASSLLGDSGNTIYF.

The chain employs TRBV27 and TRBJ2-1, with D perhaps matching TRBD2 (6 bases). Trimming took 6 bases from V and 6 from J, leaving 12 bases between them. Looked up from germline, CDR1 is MNHEY and CDR2 is SMNVEV (reference sequence). CDR3 length equals 13 residues. In DNA, the CDR3 is TGTGCCAGCAGATCTACCGGGGGCAATGAGCAGTTCTTC. This encodes CASRSTGGNEQFF.

The genes are TRBV7-3 and TRBJ1-1; D gene ambiguous. V lost 5 bases and J lost 0, with 10 bases in between. The CDR3 loop spans 14 amino acids. Germline CDR1 is SGHTA and CDR2 is FQGTGA. The CDR3 region is CASSAGPLNTEAFF. DNA of the CDR3: TGTGCCAGCAGCGCCGGACCTCTGAACACTGAAGCTTTCTTT.

The chain carries TRBV30 and TRBJ1-5; possibly TRBD1 for D (6 bases). This CDR3 has 13 residues. Trimming removed 5 bases from V and 5 bases from J, with 13 bases in between. The germline gives CDR1 GTSNPN, CDR2 SVGIG (reference sequence). The CDR3 nucleotides are TGTGCCTGGGCAGGGGCTCAATATCAGCCCCAGCATTTT. Residues: CAWAGAQYQPQHF. The variable domain in full, with the rest retrieved from reference TRBV30 and TRBJ1-5, is SQTIHQWPATLVQPVGSPLSLECTVEGTSNPNLYWYRQAAGRGLQLLFYSVGIGQISSEVPQNLSASRPQDRQFILSSKKLLLSDSGFYLCAWAGAQYQPQHFGDGTRLSIL.

V and J are TRBV15 and TRBJ1-1, with a possible D match to TRBD1 (6 bases). Deletions cut 0 bases from V and 0 bases from J, with 11 bases between. The CDR3 runs 16 residues. Germline values: CDR1 LNHNV, CDR2 YYDKDF (reference sequence). Here the CDR3 reads CATSRDRRDMNTEAFF. The CDR3 region has the DNA TGTGCCACCAGCAGAGATCGGCGGGACATGAACACTGAAGCTTTCTTT.

The chain combines TRBV6-5 with TRBJ1-6; D might be TRBD1 (6 bases). V dropped 0 bases and J dropped 14 bases, with 14 bases sitting between them. The CDR3 is 14 amino acids. From germline, CDR1 is MNHEY and CDR2 SVGAGI. DNA for the CDR3: TGTGCCAGCAGTTACTCGAGGACAGTAATAACCCTCCACTTT. Translated, it gives CASSYSRTVITLHF.

This chain joins TRBV20-1 and TRBJ2-5; D is unresolved. CDR1 is DFQATT and CDR2 is SNEGSKA in the germline V gene (reference sequence). CDR3 length: 11 amino acids. V was trimmed by 2 bases and J by 11 bases, leaving 12 bases between them. The CDR3 here is CSARFTTAQYF. CDR3 in DNA: TGCAGTGCTAGATTTACCACCGCGCAGTACTTC.

V is TRBV7-9 and J is TRBJ2-7; 8 bases are shared with TRBD1. Germline V gene lookup returns CDR1 SEHNR and CDR2 FQNEAQ (reference sequence). With V trimmed by 5 bases and J by 1 base, 4 bases remained unmatched. The CDR3 is 14 residues long. The CDR3 nucleotides are TGTGCCAGCAGCACGGACAGGGAGTCCTACGAGCAGTACTTC. Translation: CASSTDRESYEQYF.

This clone is a singleton in its sample. V gene TRBV5-4 combines with J gene TRBJ2-2, with TRBD2 matching 7 bases. The CDR3 consists of 16 residues. Germline V lookup: CDR1 SGHNT, CDR2 YYREEE (reference sequence). Unmatched junction bases numbered 13, after V lost 4 bases and J lost 7 bases. CDR3 sequence (DNA): TGTGCCAGCAGCCCCCAGCCCGGGGGGACGAACGGGGAGCTGTTTTTT. Translating gives CASSPQPGGTNGELFF.

The chain uses TRBV5-1 and TRBJ1-1; D is possibly TRBD1 (5 bases). Trimming removed 7 bases at V and 0 bases at J, with 10 bases between. The germline V gene encodes CDR1 SGHRS and CDR2 YFSETQ. The CDR3 sequence is 13 residues long. CDR3 sequence: CASGEGLNTEAFF. CDR3 in DNA: TGCGCCAGCGGGGAGGGGCTGAACACTGAAGCTTTCTTT. The variable domain in full, with the rest retrieved from reference TRBV5-1 and TRBJ1-1, is KAGVTQTPRYLIKTRGQQVTLSCSPISGHRSVSWYQQTPGQGLQFLFEYFSETQRNKGNFPGRFSGRQFSNSRSEMNVSTLELGDSALYLCASGEGLNTEAFFGQGTRLTVV.

The chain links TRBV6-5 to TRBJ1-2; perhaps TRBD1 as D (5 bases). This CDR3 contains 14 residues. The germline V gene has CDR1 MNHEY and CDR2 SVGAGI. V lost 3 bases and J lost 4, with 12 bases in between. CDR3 bases: TGTGCCAGCAGTTATAAGGGGTCCGGCTATGGCTACACCTTC. The encoded protein is CASSYKGSGYGYTF.